The 8 T cell receptor beta chains below were found in one sample sequenced in a study of cytomegalovirus exposure and HLA in healthy donors. Amplification used 60 Vbeta primers and 13 Jbeta primers. Sequenced by immunoSEQ multiplex PCR; TCRdb stores in-frame clones only, minus some. The table includes 100,000 to 150,000 clones, 77% detected once. Sample: PBMCs. The receptors come from a human donor in good health.

The J gene is TRBJ1-1, the V gene TRBV27; TRBD1 matches at 7 bases. The CDR3 extends over 15 amino acids. V trimming: 5 bases; J trimming: 5 bases; junction bases outside the gene matches: 11. Germline V lookup: CDR1 MNHEY, CDR2 SMNVEV (reference sequence). CDR3 residues: CASSHSPGTVTEAFF. The CDR3 region has the DNA TGTGCCAGCAGTCACAGCCCCGGGACAGTTACTGAAGCTTTCTTT.

The chain uses TRBV2 and TRBJ2-5; TRBD2 is a possible D gene (5 bases). The J call may be mistaken, given a closer DNA end match to TRBJ2-7. Germline V gene data show CDR1 as SNHLY and CDR2 as FYNNEI. CDR3 length equals 15 residues. In DNA form, the CDR3 reads TGTGCCAGCAGTGGGGGTAGCGCGAGCTCCTACGAGCAGTACTTC. Translated: CASSGGSASSYEQYF.

The chain combines TRBV10-3 with TRBJ1-2; D gene ambiguous. The CDR3 contains 13 residues. Germline CDR1 ENHRY, CDR2 SYGVKD. V was pared by 6 bases and J by 5 bases, with 13 bases between. The CDR3 DNA is TGTGCCATCAGCCTACAGAGCCATTATGGCTACACCTTC. Encoded protein: CAISLQSHYGYTF.

This clone has just a few counts. At one boundary the junction diverges from the germline segment, which might be a read error. The V gene is TRBV4-1, the J gene TRBJ2-3; 10 bases are a match to TRBD2. Germline V gives CDR1 MGHRA, CDR2 YSYEKL. The CDR3 covers 16 residues. CDR3 sequence reads: CASSSGLAEGTDTQYF. CDR3 DNA sequence: TGTGCCAGCAGCTCAGGACTAGCGGAGGGGACAGATACGCAGTATTTT.

The chain couples TRBV6-5 to TRBJ1-2; 9 nucleotides align to TRBD1. Germline V gives CDR1 MNHEY, CDR2 SVGAGI. The CDR3 consists of 15 residues. The trim removed 5 bases at V and 5 bases at J, leaving 9 bases unmatched. CDR3 sequence reads: CASSPRGQGTYGYTF. In nucleotides, the CDR3 is TGTGCCAGCAGTCCCCGAGGACAGGGGACTTATGGCTACACCTTC.

This clone appeared a few times. The chain uses TRBV28 and TRBJ2-3; the match to TRBD2 covers 10 bases. Losses at the gene ends were 4 bases for V and 3 bases for J; bases not matched to a gene: 7. The CDR3 sequence is 16 residues long. Per the germline V gene, CDR1 is MDHEN and CDR2 is SYDVKM. CDR3 in DNA: TGTGCCAGCAGTTCCGGGACTAGCGTTCGGACAGATACGCAGTATTTT. Translation: CASSSGTSVRTDTQYF. The complete variable domain, with remaining parts taken from reference TRBV28 and TRBJ2-3, reads DVKVTQSSRYLVKRTGEKVFLECVQDMDHENMFWYRQDPGLGLRLIYFSYDVKMKEKGDIPEGYSVSREKKERFSLILESASTNQTSMYLCASSSGTSVRTDTQYFGPGTRLTVL.

J is TRBJ2-3 and V is TRBV13, with a tentative D call TRBD2 (7 bases). Germline assignment: CDR1 PRHDT and CDR2 FYEKMQ (reference sequence). The CDR3 is 16 amino acids. V was clipped by 1 base and J by 2 bases, with 13 bases between them. CDR3 amino acids: CASSLAGGPYTDTQYF. CDR3 sequence (DNA): TGTGCCAGCAGCTTAGCCGGGGGGCCCTACACAGATACGCAGTATTTT.

The genes are TRBV18 and TRBJ1-1; 10 bases are a match to TRBD1. Germline CDR1 reads KGHSH; CDR2 reads LQKENI. V gave up 3 bases and J gave up 3 bases; unmatched junction bases: 4. CDR3 length: 15 residues. CDR3 nucleotides: TGTGCCAGCTCACCCCGACAGGGGGCGGACACTGAAGCTTTCTTT. It codes for CASSPRQGADTEAFF.